This is a list of T cell receptor beta chains from one sample in a study of cytomegalovirus exposure and HLA in healthy donors. The method was immunoSEQ multiplex PCR; TCRdb's version includes in-frame clones alone and lacks a portion of them. In the table there are over 110,000 clones, more than 75% of which are singletons. What was sequenced was PBMCs. These receptors were collected from a woman in her 40s in good health and CMV-seropositive. CDR3s include the opening cysteine and the closing phenylalanine or tryptophan. Each record gives: clone size, D gene, J gene, V gene, CDR3 DNA, CDR3 protein. D genes are given only for firm matches. Rows give clone size only sometimes, using once, few, many, or a class for an expanded clone.

clone_size: -
d_call: TRBD2
j_call: TRBJ2-2
v_call: TRBV5-8
cdr3_nt: TGTGCCAGCAGCTTAGGGACTACCTCAAACACCGGGGAGCTGTTTTTT
cdr3_aa: CASSLGTTSNTGELFF

clone_size: -
d_call: -
j_call: TRBJ2-1
v_call: TRBV9
cdr3_nt: TGTGCCAGCAGTTCACGGGACAATGAGCAGTTCTTC
cdr3_aa: CASSSRDNEQFF

clone_size: few
d_call: TRBD2
j_call: TRBJ2-5
v_call: TRBV7-9
cdr3_nt: TGTGCCAGCAGCCACTTAGCGGGAGAGGAGGAGACCCAGTACTTC
cdr3_aa: CASSHLAGEEETQYF

clone_size: -
d_call: -
j_call: TRBJ1-1
v_call: TRBV5-1
cdr3_nt: TGCGCCAGCAGCTTGGGTCTTTCGGGCACTGAAGCTTTCTTT
cdr3_aa: CASSLGLSGTEAFF

clone_size: -
d_call: TRBD2
j_call: TRBJ2-7
v_call: TRBV11-1
cdr3_nt: TGTGCCAGCAGCTTAACGACAAATATAGGGACTAGCGAAACCTACGAGCAGTACTTC
cdr3_aa: CASSLTTNIGTSETYEQYF

clone_size: -
d_call: -
j_call: TRBJ2-1
v_call: TRBV4-1
cdr3_nt: TGCGCCAGCAGCCAAGATGAGGTGATCATTCTCAATGAGCAGTTCTTC
cdr3_aa: CASSQDEVIILNEQFF

clone_size: -
d_call: -
j_call: TRBJ2-3
v_call: TRBV5-1
cdr3_nt: TGCGCCAGCAGCCTCGGAGGGACTGGTACAGATACGCAGTATTTT
cdr3_aa: CASSLGGTGTDTQYF

clone_size: -
d_call: -
j_call: TRBJ2-3
v_call: TRBV7-6
cdr3_nt: TGTGCCAGCAGCCCGAAAAGGCTCGCGACTCGCACAGATACGCAGTATTTT
cdr3_aa: CASSPKRLATRTDTQYF

clone_size: -
d_call: TRBD1
j_call: TRBJ2-5
v_call: TRBV19
cdr3_nt: TGTGCCAGTAGTATAGGCCCAGGGGGCCAAGAGACCCAGTACTTC
cdr3_aa: CASSIGPGGQETQYF

clone_size: -
d_call: TRBD1
j_call: TRBJ2-7
v_call: TRBV7-9
cdr3_nt: TGTGCCAGCAGCTCCCCCAACGGACAGGACCACGAGCAGTACTTC
cdr3_aa: CASSSPNGQDHEQYF

clone_size: -
d_call: TRBD2
j_call: TRBJ2-7
v_call: TRBV28
cdr3_nt: TGTGCCAGCAGCCCTTTTCTAGCGGGACGGTCCTACGAGCAGTACTTC
cdr3_aa: CASSPFLAGRSYEQYF

clone_size: -
d_call: -
j_call: TRBJ1-2
v_call: TRBV6-5
cdr3_nt: TGTGCCAGCAGGAAACCCGGGACACCAAACTATGGCTACACCTTC
cdr3_aa: CASRKPGTPNYGYTF

clone_size: -
d_call: TRBD1
j_call: TRBJ1-2
v_call: TRBV6-5
cdr3_nt: TGTGCCAGCAGATCCCTGGACAGGGGAGCGGGCTACACCTTC
cdr3_aa: CASRSLDRGAGYTF

clone_size: -
d_call: -
j_call: TRBJ1-6
v_call: TRBV6-7
cdr3_nt: TGTGCCAGCAGTTACTCGACTCACCTCATGGGTTCACCCCTCCACTTT
cdr3_aa: CASSYSTHLMGSPLHF

clone_size: -
d_call: TRBD2
j_call: TRBJ2-1
v_call: TRBV27
cdr3_nt: TGTGCCAGCAGTTTAGATTGGGGCGGGAGTGGGGAGCAGTTCTTC
cdr3_aa: CASSLDWGGSGEQFF

clone_size: -
d_call: TRBD2
j_call: TRBJ2-7
v_call: TRBV2
cdr3_nt: TGTGCCAGCAGTGAACAACTCCGCGCTAGCGGGAACTACGAGCAGTACTTC
cdr3_aa: CASSEQLRASGNYEQYF

clone_size: -
d_call: TRBD2
j_call: TRBJ2-3
v_call: TRBV29-1
cdr3_nt: TGCAGCATTCGGGGCGGGAGTGGCCCTTCCACAGATACGCAGTATTTT
cdr3_aa: CSIRGGSGPSTDTQYF

clone_size: -
d_call: -
j_call: TRBJ1-2
v_call: TRBV6-6
cdr3_nt: TGTGCCAGCCGAAATTCAGGACAGTTAAACTATGGCTACACCTTC
cdr3_aa: CASRNSGQLNYGYTF

clone_size: -
d_call: -
j_call: TRBJ1-5
v_call: TRBV2
cdr3_nt: TGTGCCAGCAGTGACAACAATCAGCCCCAGCATTTT
cdr3_aa: CASSDNNQPQHF

clone_size: -
d_call: -
j_call: TRBJ1-1
v_call: TRBV10-1
cdr3_nt: TGCGCCAGCAGTGAGTCCACAGGCGGGAACACTGAAGCTTTCTTT
cdr3_aa: CASSESTGGNTEAFF

clone_size: -
d_call: -
j_call: TRBJ1-1
v_call: TRBV28
cdr3_nt: TGTGCCAGCAAAACCGCCTGGGGGGAAAGGAACACTGAAGCTTTCTTT
cdr3_aa: CASKTAWGERNTEAFF

clone_size: -
d_call: -
j_call: TRBJ1-6
v_call: TRBV7-3
cdr3_nt: TGTGCCAGCAGCTTAAATAGGGCCGGGAATAATTCACCCCTCCACTTT
cdr3_aa: CASSLNRAGNNSPLHF

clone_size: few
d_call: TRBD1
j_call: TRBJ2-5
v_call: TRBV7-7
cdr3_nt: TGTGCTAGCAGCTTAGGGGGGACAGGGGAAGAGACCCAGTACTTC
cdr3_aa: CASSLGGTGEETQYF

clone_size: -
d_call: TRBD2
j_call: TRBJ2-7
v_call: TRBV4-1
cdr3_nt: TGCGCCAGCAGTTCCGGGACTAGCGGAAGCTCCTACGAGCAGTACTTC
cdr3_aa: CASSSGTSGSSYEQYF

clone_size: -
d_call: -
j_call: TRBJ2-1
v_call: TRBV10-1
cdr3_nt: TGCGCCAGCAGTAAGGGGACTGGATCATTACCACAGTTCTTC
cdr3_aa: CASSKGTGSLPQFF

clone_size: -
d_call: -
j_call: TRBJ1-2
v_call: TRBV27
cdr3_nt: TGTGCCAGCAGTCCGATACAGGGTCGCTACACCTTC
cdr3_aa: CASSPIQGRYTF

clone_size: -
d_call: -
j_call: TRBJ1-2
v_call: TRBV10-3
cdr3_nt: TGTGCCATCAGTGGAATGTCGGGCTATGGCTACACCTTC
cdr3_aa: CAISGMSGYGYTF

clone_size: -
d_call: TRBD1
j_call: TRBJ2-1
v_call: TRBV11-2
cdr3_nt: TGTGCCAGCAGCAAACGGACAGGGCGCGATGAGCAGTTCTTC
cdr3_aa: CASSKRTGRDEQFF

clone_size: once
d_call: -
j_call: TRBJ2-7
v_call: TRBV11-2
cdr3_nt: TGTGCCAGCAGCTTAGTTTCCAGGGGTCCCTACGAGCAGTACTTC
cdr3_aa: CASSLVSRGPYEQYF

clone_size: few
d_call: TRBD2
j_call: TRBJ2-1
v_call: TRBV5-4
cdr3_nt: TGTGCCAGCAGCTCCGGACTAGCGGGCAGCTCCTACAATGAGCAGTTCTTC
cdr3_aa: CASSSGLAGSSYNEQFF

clone_size: few
d_call: -
j_call: TRBJ1-1
v_call: TRBV7-8
cdr3_nt: TGTGCCAGCAGCATTAACAGGGAACCCACTGAAGCTTTCTTT
cdr3_aa: CASSINREPTEAFF

clone_size: -
d_call: -
j_call: TRBJ2-1
v_call: TRBV6-1
cdr3_nt: TGTGCCAGCAGTGAAGCTGAAGGGACAGAGCAGTTCTTC
cdr3_aa: CASSEAEGTEQFF

clone_size: once
d_call: TRBD1
j_call: TRBJ2-6
v_call: TRBV30
cdr3_nt: TGTGCCCACCGGGACAGGGTTCTCTCTGGGGCCAACGTCCTGACTTTC
cdr3_aa: CAHRDRVLSGANVLTF

clone_size: few
d_call: -
j_call: TRBJ2-1
v_call: TRBV5-4
cdr3_nt: TGTGCCAGCAGTGGGGGGAGCTCCTACAATGAGCAGTTCTTC
cdr3_aa: CASSGGSSYNEQFF

clone_size: -
d_call: TRBD1
j_call: TRBJ2-2
v_call: TRBV11-2
cdr3_nt: TGTGCCAGCAGCCCGGACAGGGCTAACACCGGGGAGCTGTTTTTT
cdr3_aa: CASSPDRANTGELFF

clone_size: few
d_call: -
j_call: TRBJ1-1
v_call: TRBV7-9
cdr3_nt: TGTGCCAGCAGCTTACAGGACACTGAAGCTTTCTTT
cdr3_aa: CASSLQDTEAFF

clone_size: -
d_call: TRBD1
j_call: TRBJ2-7
v_call: TRBV9
cdr3_nt: TGTGCCAGCAGCGGCGGGACAGGAGACGAGCAGTACTTC
cdr3_aa: CASSGGTGDEQYF

clone_size: -
d_call: -
j_call: TRBJ2-1
v_call: TRBV18
cdr3_nt: TGTGCCAGCTCACCACAGGGCCTAGCCGGGCTGTTCTTC
cdr3_aa: CASSPQGLAGLFF

clone_size: -
d_call: TRBD1
j_call: TRBJ1-2
v_call: TRBV15
cdr3_nt: TGTGCCACCAGCAGAGTTGCGAGACAGGGCGGAGATAACTATGGCTACACCTTC
cdr3_aa: CATSRVARQGGDNYGYTF

clone_size: -
d_call: -
j_call: TRBJ1-1
v_call: TRBV11-2
cdr3_nt: TGTGCCAGCAGCTTAGATGGCAGGGCCGATGAGGAGGCTTTCTTT
cdr3_aa: CASSLDGRADEEAFF

clone_size: -
d_call: -
j_call: TRBJ1-6
v_call: TRBV4-1
cdr3_nt: TGCGCCAGCAGCCAAGTCGGTGATTCACCCCTCCACTTT
cdr3_aa: CASSQVGDSPLHF

clone_size: -
d_call: -
j_call: TRBJ2-3
v_call: TRBV28
cdr3_nt: TGTGCCAGCAGTTTCGGGATGGGGGGAGATACGCAGTATTTT
cdr3_aa: CASSFGMGGDTQYF

clone_size: -
d_call: TRBD2
j_call: TRBJ2-3
v_call: TRBV15
cdr3_nt: TGTGCCACCAGCCCTAGCGGGAGTACAGATACGCAGTATTTT
cdr3_aa: CATSPSGSTDTQYF

clone_size: -
d_call: -
j_call: TRBJ2-7
v_call: TRBV2
cdr3_nt: TGTGCCAGCAGTGAGCCGGTAGTCTACGAGCAGTACTTC
cdr3_aa: CASSEPVVYEQYF